This T cell receptor beta chain comes out of a study of beta chain features in type 1 diabetes. Study overall: All of the samples together had roughly 98 million sorted cells examined.

Comment on this clone: Its antigen is as yet unknown.

Germline V CDR1 and CDR2: SGHTA, FQGNSA. CDR3 length: 17 residues. V was clipped by 5 bases and J by 1 base, with 19 bases between them. The isolated RNA, all of it, was reverse transcribed, so expressed TCRB transcripts were what got sequenced. Naive, central memory and regulatory T cell samples averaged around 3.9 million reads. Here immunoSEQ multiplex PCR was the method, and the copy in TCRdb shows in-frame clones only, minus some. The sample consists of some 270,000 clones, roughly 13% of them appearing once. Whole-study results and caveats: VDJ junctions sequenced from type 1 diabetes patients showed fewer insertions and more deletions. Patients and controls would share equally any PCR tilt toward shorter templates.

What was sequenced was naive CD4+ T cells from blood. The rearrangement joins TRBV7-2 to TRBJ2-3; possible D gene TRBD2, 8 bases. The origin of this receptor is a woman aged 40-49 years in good health. The CDR3 DNA sequence: TGTGCCAGCAGCCTTCCGGGACTAGGGACAGGCACAGATACGCAGTATTTT. Translated, it gives CASSLPGLGTGTDTQYF.